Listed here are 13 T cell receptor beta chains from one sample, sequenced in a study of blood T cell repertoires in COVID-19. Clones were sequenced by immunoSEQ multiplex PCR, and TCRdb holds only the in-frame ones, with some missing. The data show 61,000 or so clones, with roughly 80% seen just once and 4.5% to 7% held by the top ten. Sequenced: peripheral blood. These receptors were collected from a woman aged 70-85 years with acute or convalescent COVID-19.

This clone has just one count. CDR3 sequence reads: CASSGKTGDYEQYF. For the CDR3, the DNA is TGTGCCAGCAGCGGTAAGACAGGGGACTACGAGCAGTACTTC. The chain has TRBV5-4 and TRBJ2-7, with 8 bases lining up with TRBD1. This CDR3 comprises 14 residues. Germline assignment: CDR1 SGHNT and CDR2 YYREEE (reference sequence). V lost 4 bases to trimming and J lost 3 bases; unmatched junction nucleotides: 6. The whole variable domain, filled in from reference TRBV5-4 and TRBJ2-7, reads ETGVTQSPTHLIKTRGQQVTLRCSSQSGHNTVSWYQQALGQGPQFIFQYYREEENGRGNFPPRFSGLQFPNYSSELNVNALELDDSALYLCASSGKTGDYEQYFGPGTRLTVT.

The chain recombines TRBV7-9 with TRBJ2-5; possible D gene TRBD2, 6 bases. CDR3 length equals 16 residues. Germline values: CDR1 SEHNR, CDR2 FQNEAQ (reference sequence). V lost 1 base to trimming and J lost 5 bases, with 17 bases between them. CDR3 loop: CASSLGGTLAGETQYF. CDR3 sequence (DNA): TGTGCCAGCAGCTTAGGCGGGACCCTTGCCGGGGAGACCCAGTACTTC.

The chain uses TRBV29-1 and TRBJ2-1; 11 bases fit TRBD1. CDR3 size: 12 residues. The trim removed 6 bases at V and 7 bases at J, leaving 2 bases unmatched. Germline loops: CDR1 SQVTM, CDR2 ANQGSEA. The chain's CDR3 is CSVRDRGNEQFF. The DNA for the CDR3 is TGCAGCGTAAGGGACAGGGGGAATGAGCAGTTCTTC.

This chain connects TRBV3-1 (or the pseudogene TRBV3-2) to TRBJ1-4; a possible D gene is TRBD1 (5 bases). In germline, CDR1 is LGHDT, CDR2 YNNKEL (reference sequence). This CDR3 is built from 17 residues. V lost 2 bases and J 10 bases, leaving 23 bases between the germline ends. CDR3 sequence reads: CASSQPRSGVGVGKLFF. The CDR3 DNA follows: TGTGCCAGCAGCCAACCTAGGTCGGGGGTTGGTGTTGGAAAACTGTTTTTT.

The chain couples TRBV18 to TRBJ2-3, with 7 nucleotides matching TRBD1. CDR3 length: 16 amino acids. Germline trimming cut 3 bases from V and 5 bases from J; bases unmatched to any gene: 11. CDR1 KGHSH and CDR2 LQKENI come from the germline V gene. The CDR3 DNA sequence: TGTGCCAGCTCACCGACTCCAGACAGGGCGGTAGATACGCAGTATTTT. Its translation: CASSPTPDRAVDTQYF. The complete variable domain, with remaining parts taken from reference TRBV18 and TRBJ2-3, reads NAGVMQNPRHLVRRRGQEARLRCSPMKGHSHVYWYRQLPEEGLKFMVYLQKENIIDESGMPKERFSAEFPKEGPSILRIQQVVRGDSAAYFCASSPTPDRAVDTQYFGPGTRLTVL.

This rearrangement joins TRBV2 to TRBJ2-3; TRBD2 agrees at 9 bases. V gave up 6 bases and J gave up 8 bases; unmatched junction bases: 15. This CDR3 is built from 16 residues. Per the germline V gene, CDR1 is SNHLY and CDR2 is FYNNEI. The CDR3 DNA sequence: TGTGCCAGCAGCGACCCTTTGCGGGGGGGCGTTGTTACGCAGTATTTT. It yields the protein CASSDPLRGGVVTQYF. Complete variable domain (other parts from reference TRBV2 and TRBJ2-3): EPEVTQTPSHQVTQMGQEVILRCVPISNHLYFYWYRQILGQKVEFLVSFYNNEISEKSEIFDDQFSVERPDGSNFTLKIRSTKLEDSAMYFCASSDPLRGGVVTQYFGPGTRLTVL.

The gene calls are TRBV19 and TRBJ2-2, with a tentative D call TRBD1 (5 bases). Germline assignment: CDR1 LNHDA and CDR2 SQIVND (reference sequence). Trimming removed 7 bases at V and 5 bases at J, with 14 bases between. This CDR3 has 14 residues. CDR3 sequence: CASKQVSGTGELFF. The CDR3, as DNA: TGTGCCAGTAAACAGGTATCGGGTACCGGGGAGCTGTTTTTT. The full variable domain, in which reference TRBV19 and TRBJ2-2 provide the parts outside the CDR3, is DGGITQSPKYLFRKEGQNVTLSCEQNLNHDAMYWYRQDPGQGLRLIYYSQIVNDFQKGDIAEGYSVSREKKESFPLTVTSAQKNPTAFYLCASKQVSGTGELFFGEGSRLTVL.

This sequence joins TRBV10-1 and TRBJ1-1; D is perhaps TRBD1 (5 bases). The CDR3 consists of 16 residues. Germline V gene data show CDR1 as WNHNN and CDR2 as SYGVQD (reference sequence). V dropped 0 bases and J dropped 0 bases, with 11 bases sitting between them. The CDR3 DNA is TGCGCCAGCAGTGAGTCGTCGGGGGGGGTGAACACTGAAGCTTTCTTT. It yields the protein CASSESSGGVNTEAFF.

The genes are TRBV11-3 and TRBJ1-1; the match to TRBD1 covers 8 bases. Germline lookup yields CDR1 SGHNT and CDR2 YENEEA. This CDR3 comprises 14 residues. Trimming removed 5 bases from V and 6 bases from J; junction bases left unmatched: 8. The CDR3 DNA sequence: TGTGCCAGCAGCCCTGGACAGGGCAGCGCTGAAGCTTTCTTT. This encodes CASSPGQGSAEAFF.

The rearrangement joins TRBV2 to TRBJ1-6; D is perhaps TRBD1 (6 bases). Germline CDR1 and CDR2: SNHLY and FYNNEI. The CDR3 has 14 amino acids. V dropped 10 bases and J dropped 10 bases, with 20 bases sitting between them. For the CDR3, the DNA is TGTGCCACCTTGAAGGGGGAAGGAGGATCACCCCTCCACTTT. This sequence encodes CATLKGEGGSPLHF. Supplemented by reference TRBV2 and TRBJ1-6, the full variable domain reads EPEVTQTPSHQVTQMGQEVILRCVPISNHLYFYWYRQILGQKVEFLVSFYNNEISEKSEIFDDQFSVERPDGSNFTLKIRSTKLEDSAMYFCATLKGEGGSPLHFGNGTRLTVT.

In DNA form, the CDR3 reads TGTGCCAGCAGCTCAACAGGGGGCGCGAGGGGCTACACCTTC. This gives the protein CASSSTGGARGYTF. This chain joins TRBV7-3 and TRBJ1-2; 9 bases agree with TRBD1. V was clipped by 4 bases and J by 8 bases; unmatched bases: 8. Looked up from germline, CDR1 is SGHTA and CDR2 is FQGTGA. The CDR3 extends over 14 amino acids.

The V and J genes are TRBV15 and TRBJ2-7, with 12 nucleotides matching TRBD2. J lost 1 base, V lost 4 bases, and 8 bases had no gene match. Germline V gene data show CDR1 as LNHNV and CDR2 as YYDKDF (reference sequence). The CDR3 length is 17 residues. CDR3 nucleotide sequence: TGTGCCACCAGCACCAGTGATACTAGCGGGGGGTCCTACGAGCAGTACTTC. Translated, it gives CATSTSDTSGGSYEQYF.

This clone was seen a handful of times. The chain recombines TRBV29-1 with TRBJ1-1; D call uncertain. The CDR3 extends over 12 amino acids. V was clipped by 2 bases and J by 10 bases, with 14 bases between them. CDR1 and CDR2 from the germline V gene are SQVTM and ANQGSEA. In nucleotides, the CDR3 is TGCAGCGTTGAATCCAACCGAGGCCGAGCTTTCTTT. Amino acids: CSVESNRGRAFF. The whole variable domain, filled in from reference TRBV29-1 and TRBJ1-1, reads SAVISQKPSRDICQRGTSLTIQCQVDSQVTMMFWYRQQPGQSLTLIATANQGSEATYESGFVIDKFPISRPNLTFSTLTVSNMSPEDSSIYLCSVESNRGRAFFGQGTRLTVV.